A selection of T cell receptor beta chains follows, all from one sample in a study of Ad26.COV2.S vaccination and SARS-CoV-2 variants. Assay: immunoSEQ multiplex PCR; the TCRdb copy retains only in-frame clones and omits some. The table shows around 500,000 clones, with 80% to 90% occurring only once. The sequencing here drew on peripheral blood, taken in a trial of Ad26.COV2.S vaccine versus placebo. These receptors were taken from a person between 18 and 60 years old who received the Ad26.COV2.S COVID-19 vaccine or a placebo. Both conserved end residues are part of each CDR3. D genes are given only for firm matches. Clone size is shown for a subset of rows, as once, few, many or a class of expanded clone.

cdr3_aa	cdr3_nt	v_call	j_call	cdr3_length	clone_size	d_call
CASSQVSEQFF	TGTGCCAGCAGCCAAGTTTCTGAGCAGTTCTTC	TRBV3-1/TRBV3-2	TRBJ2-1	11	-	-
CASSLIAGGGYEQYF	TGTGCCAGCAGCTTAATAGCGGGGGGTGGCTACGAGCAGTACTTC	TRBV7-3	TRBJ2-7	15	-	TRBD2
CASSQEIQGNKPQHF	TGTGCCAGCAGCCAAGAAATACAGGGCAATAAGCCCCAGCATTTT	TRBV4-2	TRBJ1-5	15	few	-
CSVTRRNSGNTIYF	TGCAGCGTTACTAGGCGGAACTCTGGAAACACCATATATTTT	TRBV29-1	TRBJ1-3	14	-	-
CAGGGQDPSCVGQPQHF	TGTGCCGGGGGGGGACAGGATCCTTCTTGCGTGGGTCAGCCCCAGCATTTT	TRBV30	TRBJ1-5	17	-	TRBD1
CASSLIMDSPLHF	TGTGCCAGCAGCTTAATTATGGATTCACCCCTCCACTTT	TRBV7-3	TRBJ1-6	13	few	-
CASGGQGNNEQFF	TGTGCCAGCGGGGGACAGGGAAACAATGAGCAGTTCTTC	TRBV2	TRBJ2-1	13	-	TRBD1
CASRSGTEAFF	TGTGCCAGCAGGAGTGGAACTGAAGCTTTCTTT	TRBV7-6	TRBJ1-1	11	-	-
CASSLLTSRNIQYF	TGTGCCAGCAGTTTATTGACTAGCCGAAACATTCAGTACTTC	TRBV28	TRBJ2-4	14	once	TRBD2
CASSFGQGVSPLHF	TGTGCCAGCAGCTTTGGACAGGGGGTATCACCCCTCCACTTT	TRBV9	TRBJ1-6	14	-	TRBD1
CASSPGQGRTEKLFF	TGTGCCAGCTCACCGGGACAGGGACGGACTGAAAAACTGTTTTTT	TRBV18	TRBJ1-4	15	-	TRBD1
CAITTRQGSYGYTF	TGTGCCATCACCACACGACAGGGGTCCTATGGCTACACCTTC	TRBV10-3	TRBJ1-2	14	-	TRBD1
CASSAQIIPQETQYF	TGTGCCAGTAGTGCACAGATTATACCTCAAGAGACCCAGTACTTC	TRBV19	TRBJ2-5	15	-	-
CASSLGRQGGIEQYF	TGTGCCAGCAGTTTAGGGAGACAGGGTGGGATCGAGCAGTACTTC	TRBV27	TRBJ2-7	15	-	TRBD1
CASSYIQGQGPQHF	TGTGCCAGCAGTTACATACAGGGCCAAGGGCCCCAGCATTTT	TRBV6-5	TRBJ1-5	14	-	-
CASSFRGPYYGYTF	TGTGCCAGCAGTTTTAGGGGACCCTACTATGGCTACACCTTC	TRBV28	TRBJ1-2	14	once	-
CATSLQGTPGTGELFF	TGTGCCACCAGCTTACAGGGGACCCCCGGGACCGGGGAGCTGTTTTTT	TRBV24-1	TRBJ2-2	16	-	TRBD1
CASSLIGGLGTDTQYF	TGTGCCAGCAGCTTAATCGGGGGTCTTGGCACAGATACGCAGTATTTT	TRBV7-3	TRBJ2-3	16	-	-
CASSLATQPTDYSNQPQHF	TGTGCCAGCAGCTTAGCAACCCAACCGACAGATTATAGCAATCAGCCCCAGCATTTT	TRBV7-8	TRBJ1-5	19	-	-
CASRSWLQGTDTQYF	TGCGCCAGCCGCAGCTGGCTACAAGGCACAGATACGCAGTATTTT	TRBV10-2	TRBJ2-3	15	once	-
CASSFLAGMNTGELFF	TGTGCCAGCAGTTTCCTGGCGGGAATGAACACCGGGGAGCTGTTTTTT	TRBV28	TRBJ2-2	16	-	-
CASSLFSRGPGRYGYTF	TGTGCCAGCAGTTTGTTTAGCAGGGGGCCGGGGCGCTATGGCTACACCTTC	TRBV28	TRBJ1-2	17	-	TRBD1
CASSLGGTGSREQYF	TGCGCCAGCAGCTTGGGGGGGACAGGGTCTAGAGAGCAGTACTTC	TRBV5-1	TRBJ2-7	15	-	TRBD1
CASSLGLRGEAFF	TGTGCCAGCAGCTTAGGGTTGAGGGGGGAAGCTTTCTTT	TRBV11-2	TRBJ1-1	13	-	-
CASSRLHGTSDEQYF	TGTGCCAGCAGTCGCCTACACGGGACTAGCGACGAGCAGTACTTC	TRBV28	TRBJ2-7	15	-	TRBD2
CASSQDGGGPFLF	TGTGCCAGCAGCCAAGATGGCGGCGGACCGTTTCTTTTT	TRBV4-2	TRBJ1-4	13	-	-
CASSLGLNTGELFF	TGTGCCAGCAGCTTGGGTCTGAACACCGGGGAGCTGTTTTTT	TRBV11-2	TRBJ2-2	14	once	-
CASSLKGANTEAFF	TGTGCCAGCAGCTTAAAGGGGGCAAACACTGAAGCTTTCTTT	TRBV13	TRBJ1-1	14	-	TRBD1
CASSLVTLGQPQHF	TGTGCCAGCAGTTTGGTGACCCTGGGGCAGCCCCAGCATTTT	TRBV28	TRBJ1-5	14	-	-
CASSQDKGQGSSLGAFF	TGCGCCAGCAGCCAAGATAAGGGGCAGGGGTCGTCACTTGGAGCTTTCTTT	TRBV4-1	TRBJ1-1	17	-	-
CASSPGRDRPSQLFF	TGCGCCAGCAGCCCTGGCCGGGACAGACCCTCGCAACTGTTTTTT	TRBV4-3	TRBJ1-4	15	once	TRBD1
CASSYGRTGHSGYTF	TGTGCCAGCAGTTACGGTCGTACAGGGCATTCGGGCTACACCTTC	TRBV6-5	TRBJ1-2	15	once	-
CASSPAGALDSPLHF	TGTGCCAGCTCACCGGCTGGGGCGCTTGATTCACCCCTCCACTTT	TRBV18	TRBJ1-6	15	-	-
CASKGGLSTDTQYF	TGTGCCAGCAAGGGGGGCCTTAGCACAGATACGCAGTATTTT	TRBV28	TRBJ2-3	14	-	-
CASSLRGRTEAFF	TGTGCCAGCAGCTTAAGAGGCAGGACTGAAGCTTTCTTT	TRBV7-9	TRBJ1-1	13	few	-
CASSLGDRDTDTQYF	TGTGCCAGCAGCTTAGGGGACAGGGATACAGATACGCAGTATTTT	TRBV7-9	TRBJ2-3	15	-	TRBD1
CASNTGGEAFF	TGTGCCAGCAACACCGGAGGTGAAGCTTTCTTT	TRBV6-5	TRBJ1-1	11	once	-